The 9 T cell receptor beta chains in this list originate from one sample, sequenced in a study of OX40 agonist ivuxolimab in advanced cancers. Data came from immunoSEQ multiplex PCR; TCRdb stores just in-frame clones and leaves some out. Found here are more than 40,000 clones, roughly 88% of them singletons; the top ten hold 55% to 60%. Source: CD4+ or CD8+ T cells sorted from blood, taken in a trial of the OX40 agonist ivuxolimab. The receptors here all came from an adult with an advanced solid tumor such as melanoma, head and neck, liver or kidney cancer.

About this clone: The junction does not match germline at one end; this may be a read error. V and J are TRBV19 and TRBJ2-7; the D is unclear. This CDR3 has 13 amino acids. Germline lookup yields CDR1 LNHDA and CDR2 SQIVND (reference sequence). CDR3 sequence: CASSSMGPYEQYF. The CDR3 bases are TGTGCCAGCAGTAGCATGGGCCCCTACGAGCAGTACTTC.

V is TRBV6-6 and J is TRBJ1-2; D unresolved. V was trimmed by 5 bases and J by 5 bases, leaving 12 bases between them. Germline V lookup: CDR1 MNHNY, CDR2 SVGAGI (reference sequence). This CDR3 spans 13 amino acids. This CDR3 reads CASSPGVGYGYTF. The CDR3 DNA follows: TGTGCCAGCAGTCCAGGCGTGGGGTATGGCTACACCTTC.

The chain is built from TRBV7-9 and TRBJ2-1, with D hard to call. Per germline, CDR1 SEHNR and CDR2 FQNEAQ (reference sequence). CDR3 length: 15 residues. V was shortened by 5 bases and J by 6 bases, with 17 bases between the two germline ends. The CDR3 nucleotides are TGTGCCAGCAGCCCCGTGATGCGGAGTTCCAATGAGCAGTTCTTC. The encoded protein is CASSPVMRSSNEQFF.

V gene TRBV9 combines with J gene TRBJ2-1; D gene uncertain. The CDR3 extends over 12 amino acids. Germline V gives CDR1 SGDLS, CDR2 YYNGEE. V shed 4 bases and J shed 4 bases, with 6 bases lying between them. The CDR3 here is CASSPSYNEQFF. CDR3 nucleotides: TGTGCCAGCAGCCCAAGTTACAATGAGCAGTTCTTC. Combining the CDR3 with reference TRBV9 and TRBJ2-1 gives the whole variable domain DSGVTQTPKHLITATGQRVTLRCSPRSGDLSVYWYQQSLDQGLQFLIQYYNGEERAKGNILERFSAQQFPDLHSELNLSSLELGDSALYFCASSPSYNEQFFGPGTRLTVL.

This clone appeared a single time. The CDR3 sequence: CASSPQQAYSGANVLTF. For the CDR3, the DNA is TGTGCCAGCTCACCCCAACAGGCCTACTCTGGGGCCAACGTCCTGACTTTC. The chain is built from TRBV18 and TRBJ2-6; D possibly corresponds to TRBD1 (5 bases). Germline V CDR1 and CDR2: KGHSH, LQKENI. This CDR3 has 17 residues. V gave up 3 bases and J gave up 0 bases, with 12 bases separating them.

V and J are TRBV11-3 and TRBJ2-7; 7 positions agree with TRBD2. The CDR3 runs to 15 residues. The V gene's germline CDR1 is SGHNT and CDR2 YENEEA. J was trimmed by 4 bases and V by 4 bases; bases with no gene match: 10. CDR3 coding DNA: TGTGCCAGCAGCTCGGGTGGACTAGGTGGATACGAGCAGTACTTC. Its protein is CASSSGGLGGYEQYF.

The V and J genes are TRBV20-1 and TRBJ2-3; D remains unclear. Trimming removed 5 bases from V and 6 bases from J, with 9 bases in between. The CDR3 extends over 11 amino acids. From germline, CDR1 is DFQATT and CDR2 SNEGSKA (reference sequence). The CDR3 nucleotides are TGCAGTGCTGGACCAGAGGATACGCAGTATTTT. It yields the protein CSAGPEDTQYF.

This chain connects TRBV15 to TRBJ1-5; TRBD1 might be the D (5 bases). V lost 1 base and J lost 4, with 11 bases in between. CDR1 LNHNV and CDR2 YYDKDF come from the germline V gene (reference sequence). The CDR3 totals 15 residues. In nucleotides, the CDR3 is TGTGCCACCAGCAGAGTAAGACAGTCGAATCAGCCCCAGCATTTT. Protein product: CATSRVRQSNQPQHF.

The V call is TRBV28, the J call TRBJ1-5, with D unclear. V shed 2 bases and J shed 5 bases, with 10 bases lying between them. Germline-derived CDR1 and CDR2 are MDHEN and SYDVKM. The CDR3 covers 14 residues. In nucleotides, the CDR3 is TGTGCCAGCAGTTTAATCAGTTCGGATCAGCCCCAGCATTTT. Its translation is CASSLISSDQPQHF.